Presented here are 20 T cell receptor beta chains from one specimen sequenced in a study of cytomegalovirus exposure and HLA in healthy donors. The PCR made use of 60 Vbeta and 13 Jbeta primers. This table comes from immunoSEQ multiplex PCR, and its TCRdb copy is limited to in-frame clones, with some not included. The data show around 200,000 clones, 70% to 85% seen once. Sequencing used PBMCs. Receptors originate from a woman in her twenties or thirties in good health and CMV-seropositive.

This clone came up once. The chain is built from TRBV27 and TRBJ2-7, with D maybe TRBD2 (6 bases). From germline, CDR1 is MNHEY and CDR2 SMNVEV (reference sequence). Trimming took 3 bases from V and 4 from J, leaving 16 bases between them. The CDR3 is 15 residues long. This CDR3 reads CASSFLRGGSYEQYF. The CDR3 DNA reads TGTGCCAGCAGTTTTCTGCGGGGTGGGAGTTACGAGCAGTACTTC.

The chain recombines TRBV6-1 with TRBJ1-1, with D possibly being TRBD1 (6 bases). CDR3 length: 15 residues. The germline V and J ends were trimmed by 4 bases and 0 bases, with 12 bases remaining between them. The germline V gene encodes CDR1 MNHNS and CDR2 SASEGT. The CDR3 DNA reads as TGTGCCAGCAGTGCTGAGGGACACATGAACACTGAAGCTTTCTTT. Translation: CASSAEGHMNTEAFF.

The chain is built from TRBV11-2 and TRBJ2-7, with 8 bases aligning to TRBD1. The V gene end was trimmed by 3 bases and the J gene end by 6 bases; junction bases not matched to a gene: 10. The CDR3 runs to 15 residues. Per germline, CDR1 SGHAT and CDR2 FQNNGV. For the CDR3, the DNA is TGTGCCAGCAGCTTGCCCGGACAGGGACGGGGCGAGCAGTACTTC. It is translated as CASSLPGQGRGEQYF.

V gene TRBV18 combines with J gene TRBJ1-1, with a tentative D call TRBD1 (6 bases). V was trimmed by 5 bases and J by 1 base, leaving 11 bases between them. The CDR3 is made up of 14 amino acids. Germline lookup yields CDR1 KGHSH and CDR2 LQKENI. DNA of the CDR3: TGTGCCAGCTCAGCTAGACAGGCGAACACTGAAGCTTTCTTT. Residues: CASSARQANTEAFF.

This clone was seen just once. The chain uses TRBV5-1 and TRBJ1-6; TRBD1 matches 9 bases. The germline V gene encodes CDR1 SGHRS and CDR2 YFSETQ. The CDR3 consists of 16 residues. The J segment lost 4 bases and the V segment lost 1 base, leaving 3 bases of the junction unmatched. The CDR3 reads CASSLRTGAYNSPLHF. The CDR3, as DNA: TGCGCCAGCAGCTTGAGGACAGGGGCGTATAATTCACCCCTCCACTTT.

This chain uses TRBV5-4 with TRBJ1-1, with unresolved D. The CDR3 is 15 residues long. Deletions cut 0 bases from V and 4 bases from J, with 13 bases between. Germline CDR1 reads SGHNT; CDR2 reads YYREEE (reference sequence). Written as DNA, the CDR3 is TGTGCCAGCAGCTTGGGAGCCGGGATGGGCACTGAAGCTTTCTTT. Translation gives CASSLGAGMGTEAFF.

The chain recombines TRBV30 with TRBJ2-1; TRBD2 aligns across 8 bases. The V and J ends lost 3 bases and 0 bases, in that order; junction bases with no gene match: 1. CDR1 is GTSNPN, CDR2 SVGIG, per germline (reference sequence). This CDR3 comprises 14 residues. In nucleotides, the CDR3 is TGTGCCTGGAGGAGCGGGAGCTCCTACAATGAGCAGTTCTTC. The encoded protein is CAWRSGSSYNEQFF.

The CDR3 DNA reads TGTGCCAGCTCCGGGGGGATGGTCGAGGGAAACACCATATATTTT. The encoded protein is CASSGGMVEGNTIYF. The rearrangement links TRBV7-9 to TRBJ1-3; possible D gene TRBD1, 5 bases. Germline V gives CDR1 SEHNR, CDR2 FQNEAQ (reference sequence). The V and J ends lost 8 bases and 4 bases respectively, with 18 bases between them. The CDR3 spans 15 residues.

V gene TRBV2 combines with J gene TRBJ2-3, with TRBD1 matching 7 bases. Germline V CDR1 and CDR2: SNHLY, FYNNEI. Trimming cost V 7 bases and J 3 bases; bases outside gene matches: 7. The CDR3 has 14 amino acids. The CDR3 bases are TGTGCCAGCAAAGTGACAGGGCTTACAGATACGCAGTATTTT. Protein sequence: CASKVTGLTDTQYF.

J is TRBJ2-3 and V is TRBV6-5, with D unresolved. The CDR3 is 15 amino acids. V lost 8 bases and J lost 0, with 15 bases in between. CDR1 and CDR2 (germline): MNHEY, SVGAGI. CDR3 nucleotides: TGTGCCAGCCGTCATAGATTGTCTAGCACAGATACGCAGTATTTT. Protein sequence: CASRHRLSSTDTQYF.

A remark on this clone: The junction and the germline gene differ at one end; a read error may be behind it. This chain connects TRBV5-5 to TRBJ2-3; TRBD2 agrees at 10 bases. The CDR3 loop spans 16 amino acids. Germline V gene data show CDR1 as SGHKS and CDR2 as YYEKEE (reference sequence). The CDR3 spells CASSLGLALSIDTQYF. The CDR3 region has the DNA TGTGCCAGCAGCCTGGGACTAGCGCTTAGCATAGATACGCAGTATTTT.

This clone was picked up a small number of times. The chain couples TRBV4-1 to TRBJ2-7; 9 nucleotides match TRBD2. The J segment lost 3 bases and the V segment lost 3 bases, leaving 6 bases of the junction unmatched. This CDR3 contains 15 residues. The germline V gene has CDR1 MGHRA and CDR2 YSYEKL. Here the CDR3 reads CASSHTSGSFYEQYF. DNA for the CDR3: TGCGCCAGCAGCCATACTAGCGGGTCTTTCTACGAGCAGTACTTC.

The V call is TRBV7-7, the J call TRBJ2-2; D uncertain. The V and J ends lost 8 bases and 0 bases respectively, with 13 bases between them. From germline, CDR1 is SSHAT and CDR2 FNYEAQ (reference sequence). The CDR3 is made up of 15 amino acids. The DNA for the CDR3 is TGTGCCAGCGGTCCCAAATACACGAACACCGGGGAGCTGTTTTTT. Protein product: CASGPKYTNTGELFF.

The chain recombines TRBV4-2 with TRBJ1-2; the D is unclear. Germline V gene lookup returns CDR1 LGHNA and CDR2 YNFKEQ. CDR3 length: 17 amino acids. The V and J ends lost 0 bases and 0 bases respectively, with 14 bases between them. DNA of the CDR3: TGTGCCAGCAGCCAAGATTGGGCCGCCAGCCCTAACTATGGCTACACCTTC. Translation gives CASSQDWAASPNYGYTF.

This chain links TRBV6-5 with TRBJ2-1, with D possibly TRBD2 on 5 matching bases. Germline-derived CDR1 and CDR2 are MNHEY and SVGAGI. Trimming cost V 5 bases and J 4 bases, with 12 bases left between them. CDR3 length equals 14 residues. CDR3: CASSKGELYNEQFF. In DNA form, the CDR3 reads TGTGCCAGCAGTAAGGGAGAACTTTACAATGAGCAGTTCTTC.

The table lists this clone with a count of one. V gene TRBV19 combines with J gene TRBJ2-1; 8 bases line up with TRBD2. CDR3 length: 17 amino acids. V trimming: 5 bases; J trimming: 2 bases; junction bases outside the gene matches: 11. Germline V gene data show CDR1 as LNHDA and CDR2 as SQIVND (reference sequence). CDR3 nucleotides: TGTGCCAGTAGTCCCCCCTTCGGGAGGGAGACCTACAATGAGCAGTTCTTC. Its translation is CASSPPFGRETYNEQFF. Full variable domain (missing parts from reference TRBV19 and TRBJ2-1): DGGITQSPKYLFRKEGQNVTLSCEQNLNHDAMYWYRQDPGQGLRLIYYSQIVNDFQKGDIAEGYSVSREKKESFPLTVTSAQKNPTAFYLCASSPPFGRETYNEQFFGPGTRLTVL.

J is TRBJ2-5 and V is TRBV5-6; TRBD2 is a possible D gene (5 bases). Germline values: CDR1 SGHDT, CDR2 YYEEEE. The germline V and J ends were trimmed by 2 bases and 3 bases, with 14 bases remaining between them. This CDR3 is built from 15 residues. CDR3 protein: CASSFLTSGEETQYF. Written as DNA, the CDR3 is TGTGCCAGCAGCTTCTTAACTAGTGGGGAAGAGACCCAGTACTTC.

The V gene is TRBV11-2, the J gene TRBJ1-1, with TRBD1 as a possible D gene (5 bases). The CDR3 runs to 16 residues. Germline lookup yields CDR1 SGHAT and CDR2 FQNNGV. V lost 1 base to trimming and J lost 4 bases, with 16 bases between them. The CDR3 DNA follows: TGTGCCAGCAGCTTAGGTATCAGGGTGAAGGGCACTGAAGCTTTCTTT. This encodes CASSLGIRVKGTEAFF. Complete variable domain (other parts from reference TRBV11-2 and TRBJ1-1): EAGVAQSPRYKIIEKRQSVAFWCNPISGHATLYWYQQILGQGPKLLIQFQNNGVVDDSQLPKDRFSAERLKGVDSTLKIQPAKLEDSAVYLCASSLGIRVKGTEAFFGQGTRLTVV.

V gene TRBV5-1 combines with J gene TRBJ2-3; TRBD2 matches at 8 bases. The V segment lost 3 bases and the J segment 3 bases; nucleotides outside the gene matches: 3. The germline CDR1 and CDR2 sequences are SGHRS and YFSETQ. This CDR3 is built from 14 residues. Written as DNA, the CDR3 is TGCGCCAGCAGCTGGGGACTAGGTACAGATACGCAGTATTTT. Amino acid sequence: CASSWGLGTDTQYF.

This clone appeared once. V is TRBV27 and J is TRBJ1-2; D remains unclear. Trimming cost V 2 bases and J 4 bases, with 8 bases left between them. The CDR3 loop spans 13 amino acids. Germline V gene data show CDR1 as MNHEY and CDR2 as SMNVEV (reference sequence). The CDR3 DNA follows: TGTGCCAGCAGTTTAGGTGGAGGCTATGGCTACACCTTC. Residues: CASSLGGGYGYTF.